Listed here are 24 T cell receptor beta chains from one sample, sequenced in a study of blood T cell repertoires in COVID-19. Produced via immunoSEQ multiplex PCR; TCRdb's table is partial and in-frame only. This repertoire shows about 310,000 clones, over 75% found once; its top ten account for roughly 8.9%. The material sequenced was PBMCs or T cells enriched from blood (not recorded which). The receptors stem from a woman aged 40 to 49 who had recovered from COVID-19.

The chain employs TRBV5-4 and TRBJ1-2; D might be TRBD1 (6 bases). Per germline, CDR1 SGHNT and CDR2 YYREEE (reference sequence). The CDR3 has 13 residues. V lost 0 bases, J lost 8 bases, and 11 bases lay in between. The CDR3 nucleotides are TGTGCCAGCAGCTTGGTCCAGGGACAAGGCTACACCTTC. It is translated as CASSLVQGQGYTF.

The genes are TRBV28 and TRBJ1-2, with D unclear. This CDR3 has 15 amino acids. Germline V gene sequence: CDR1 MDHEN, CDR2 SYDVKM. The V and J ends lost 2 bases and 8 bases respectively, with 18 bases between them. The CDR3 coding sequence is TGTGCCAGCAGTTTACCCGAGACATGGATGGTGGGCTACACCTTC. Its protein is CASSLPETWMVGYTF.

V is TRBV28 and J is TRBJ1-2, with D hard to call. Germline V gives CDR1 MDHEN, CDR2 SYDVKM. CDR3 length: 12 residues. V was clipped by 6 bases and J by 1 base, with 6 bases between them. CDR3 nucleotides: TGTGCCAGCAGAGAGATTAACTATGGCTACACCTTC. Translated: CASREINYGYTF.

The chain links TRBV27 to TRBJ2-1; D gene uncertain. Trimming stripped 3 bases from V and 2 bases from J, with 5 bases between. The length of the CDR3 is 13 residues. Germline values: CDR1 MNHEY, CDR2 SMNVEV (reference sequence). CDR3 in DNA: TGTGCCAGCAGTTTCGGAGCCTACAATGAGCAGTTCTTC. Translating it yields CASSFGAYNEQFF.

This clone showed up just a few times. The rearrangement uses TRBV5-1 and TRBJ1-1; D is unclear. Germline CDR1 SGHRS, CDR2 YFSETQ. This CDR3 comprises 13 residues. V was trimmed by 0 bases and J by 0 bases, leaving 3 bases between them. CDR3: CASSLAVNTEAFF. For the CDR3, the DNA is TGCGCCAGCAGCTTGGCGGTGAACACTGAAGCTTTCTTT.

This clone was seen just once. The genes are TRBV3-1 (or the pseudogene TRBV3-2) and TRBJ2-5; no clear D. The V gene lost 5 bases and the J gene lost 4 bases, with 5 bases spanning the gap. The germline CDR1 and CDR2 sequences are LGHDT and YNNKEL (reference sequence). This CDR3 has 11 amino acids. CDR3 in amino acids: CASSNRETQYF. Written as DNA, the CDR3 is TGTGCCAGCAGCAATAGAGAGACCCAGTACTTC.

V usage is TRBV6-1 and J usage is TRBJ2-1, with 14 nucleotides matching TRBD2. CDR1 MNHNS and CDR2 SASEGT come from the germline V gene. The CDR3 is 16 amino acids. V was clipped by 1 base and J by 5 bases; unmatched bases: 1. The CDR3 DNA sequence: TGTGCCAGCAGTGAAGGACTAGCGGGGGGGAACAATGAGCAGTTCTTC. This sequence encodes CASSEGLAGGNNEQFF.

V is TRBV3-1 (or the pseudogene TRBV3-2) and J is TRBJ1-2; the D gene is possibly TRBD1 (5 bases). V lost 1 base and J lost 1, with 16 bases in between. The CDR3 totals 17 residues. The germline CDR1 and CDR2 sequences are LGHDT and YNNKEL (reference sequence). The CDR3 bases are TGTGCCAGCAGCCAAGGGTTAGGGGCGGGGGGTAACTATGGCTACACCTTC. It encodes CASSQGLGAGGNYGYTF.

In this sample, this clone turned up once. The V and J genes are TRBV28 and TRBJ1-2; 7 positions agree with TRBD1. Per germline, CDR1 MDHEN and CDR2 SYDVKM. J gave up 1 base and V 5 bases, and 4 bases lay outside the gene matches. The length of the CDR3 is 14 residues. CDR3 in DNA: TGTGCCAGCAGTAGTGGGACAGTTAACTATGGCTACACCTTC. Encoded protein: CASSSGTVNYGYTF.

V is TRBV7-8 and J is TRBJ2-3, with D perhaps matching TRBD2 (6 bases). CDR3 length: 16 residues. Germline V lookup: CDR1 SGHVS, CDR2 FQNEAQ. The germline V and J ends were trimmed by 5 bases and 5 bases, with 20 bases remaining between them. As DNA, the CDR3 is TGTGCCAGCAGCCCCACCGGAGGGAGGATCCAAGATACGCAGTATTTT. It translates to CASSPTGGRIQDTQYF. The full variable domain, rest sourced from reference TRBV7-8 and TRBJ2-3, is GAGVSQSPRYKVAKRGQDVALRCDPISGHVSLFWYQQALGQGPEFLTYFQNEAQLDKSGLPSDRFFAERPEGSVSTLKIQRTQQEDSAVYLCASSPTGGRIQDTQYFGPGTRLTVL.

V usage is TRBV6-5 and J usage is TRBJ2-7, with 7 bases aligning to TRBD1. Germline values: CDR1 MNHEY, CDR2 SVGAGI. The CDR3 covers 15 residues. The V segment lost 5 bases and the J segment 2 bases; nucleotides outside the gene matches: 9. CDR3 sequence: CASSTDRVRAYEQYF. CDR3 DNA: TGTGCCAGCAGTACCGACAGGGTTAGGGCCTACGAGCAGTACTTC.

The chain has TRBV2 and TRBJ1-1; 7 nucleotides line up with TRBD1. CDR3 size: 17 residues. After removal of 4 bases from V and 0 bases from J, the junction contained 11 bases not matched to a gene. CDR1 and CDR2 from the germline V gene are SNHLY and FYNNEI. The CDR3 nucleotides are TGTGCCAGCAGTGGGACAGGACTCCCCTCTATGAACACTGAAGCTTTCTTT. Residues: CASSGTGLPSMNTEAFF.

J is TRBJ2-7 and V is TRBV27; 10 nucleotides agree with TRBD1. The CDR3 contains 15 residues. The V segment lost 6 bases and the J segment 0 bases; nucleotides outside the gene matches: 5. The germline V gene encodes CDR1 MNHEY and CDR2 SMNVEV (reference sequence). CDR3 coding DNA: TGTGCCAGCAGCCTCGACAGGGGGCCCTCCTACGAGCAGTACTTC. Its translation: CASSLDRGPSYEQYF.

The chain links TRBV2 to TRBJ2-3, with 9 bases identical to TRBD2. The ends lost 5 bases at V and 6 bases at J; junction bases unmatched: 6. The CDR3 extends over 14 amino acids. Germline V CDR1 and CDR2: SNHLY, FYNNEI. The CDR3 reads CASSTGTSIDTQYF. CDR3 nucleotides: TGTGCCAGCAGTACCGGGACTAGCATTGATACGCAGTATTTT.

The rearrangement uses TRBV7-9 and TRBJ2-3; 9 bases agree with TRBD2. CDR1 and CDR2 (germline): SEHNR, FQNEAQ (reference sequence). J gave up 4 bases and V 1 base, and 15 bases lay outside the gene matches. The CDR3 totals 19 residues. CDR3 DNA: TGTGCCAGCAGCTTAGTTCTGGCGGGGGGGCCTCAGGTCGCAGATACGCAGTATTTT. It specifies CASSLVLAGGPQVADTQYF. Full variable domain (outside the CDR3, taken from reference TRBV7-9 and TRBJ2-3): DTGVSQNPRHKITKRGQNVTFRCDPISEHNRLYWYRQTLGQGPEFLTYFQNEAQLEKSRLLSDRFSAERPKGSFSTLEIQRTEQGDSAMYLCASSLVLAGGPQVADTQYFGPGTRLTVL.

Note on this clone: This may be a read error, as it is one base from a much larger clone. V gene TRBV7-8 combines with J gene TRBJ1-2; TRBD1 matches 9 bases. V gave up 4 bases and J gave up 2 bases; unmatched junction bases: 2. Germline V gene lookup returns CDR1 SGHVS and CDR2 FQNEAQ. The CDR3 consists of 14 residues. The CDR3 bases are TGTGCCAGCAGCTCAGGGACAGGGAACTATGGCTACACCTTC. Its protein product is CASSSGTGNYGYTF.

This clone was found once. The chain links TRBV24-1 to TRBJ2-1; D is unresolved. This CDR3 is 13 amino acids long. Per the germline V gene, CDR1 is KGHDR and CDR2 is SFDVKD. V was shortened by 6 bases and J by 4 bases, with 9 bases between the two germline ends. CDR3 in amino acids: CATSQTEYNEQFF. In DNA form, the CDR3 reads TGTGCCACCAGTCAAACAGAATACAATGAGCAGTTCTTC.

This rearrangement joins TRBV11-2 to TRBJ1-3; D is ambiguous. There are 11 residues in the CDR3. Germline values: CDR1 SGHAT, CDR2 FQNNGV. The V end was cut by 5 bases, the J end by 9 bases, with 8 bases between. The CDR3 here is CASSLRSTIYF. The CDR3 DNA reads TGTGCCAGCAGCCTTAGAAGCACCATATATTTT.

V and J are TRBV7-9 and TRBJ2-2; no firm D call. Germline CDR1 reads SEHNR; CDR2 reads FQNEAQ (reference sequence). The V and J ends lost 3 bases and 3 bases respectively, with 11 bases between them. The CDR3 covers 15 residues. This CDR3 is CASSFQASHTGELFF. As DNA, the CDR3 is TGTGCCAGCAGCTTCCAGGCCTCTCACACCGGGGAGCTGTTTTTT.

This chain uses TRBV27 with TRBJ1-1, with a possible D match to TRBD1 (5 bases). The CDR3 totals 17 residues. V lost 8 bases, J lost 1 base, and 23 bases lay in between. Germline-derived CDR1 and CDR2 are MNHEY and SMNVEV (reference sequence). For the CDR3, the DNA is TGTGCCAGCGCGGGGCGGAAGGACGGGCACGGGAACACTGAAGCTTTCTTT. It codes for CASAGRKDGHGNTEAFF.

CDR3 nucleotide sequence: TGTGCCAGCAGCGTGACTAGCGGGGGAGCCTACAATGAGCAGTTCTTC. Translated, it gives CASSVTSGGAYNEQFF. J is TRBJ2-1 and V is TRBV9, with 12 bases that match TRBD2. The V gene's germline CDR1 is SGDLS and CDR2 YYNGEE. The V gene end was trimmed by 2 bases and the J gene end by 2 bases; junction bases not matched to a gene: 2. CDR3 length: 16 amino acids.

The CDR3: CASSLKSSPLHF. CDR3 DNA sequence: TGTGCCAGCAGCTTAAAAAGCTCACCCCTCCACTTT. The V call is TRBV7-2, the J call TRBJ1-6, with no clear D. Trimming shortened V by 2 bases and J by 10 bases, and 6 bases separated the two germline ends. CDR3 length: 12 amino acids. Germline CDR1 reads SGHTA; CDR2 reads FQGNSA.

The rearrangement uses TRBV2 and TRBJ1-6; 11 bases are a match to TRBD1. The germline gives CDR1 SNHLY, CDR2 FYNNEI. This CDR3 comprises 14 residues. With 6 bases clipped from V and 9 bases from J, the junction kept 4 bases outside the gene matches. The CDR3 protein is CASSAGTGGSPLHF. The CDR3 nucleotides read TGTGCCAGCAGCGCCGGGACAGGGGGTTCACCCCTCCACTTT.

V is TRBV7-8 and J is TRBJ2-1, with 11 bases identical to TRBD2. Losses at the gene ends were 5 bases for V and 7 bases for J; bases not matched to a gene: 7. The CDR3 spans 15 residues. The germline gives CDR1 SGHVS, CDR2 FQNEAQ. CDR3: CASSRTSGSGNEQFF. The CDR3, as DNA: TGTGCCAGCAGCCGGACTAGCGGGTCCGGGAATGAGCAGTTCTTC. Using reference TRBV7-8 and TRBJ2-1 for the parts outside the CDR3, the full variable domain is GAGVSQSPRYKVAKRGQDVALRCDPISGHVSLFWYQQALGQGPEFLTYFQNEAQLDKSGLPSDRFFAERPEGSVSTLKIQRTQQEDSAVYLCASSRTSGSGNEQFFGPGTRLTVL.